This is a list of T cell receptor beta chains from one sample in a study of T cells after yellow fever vaccination. TCRdb redid the calling of the 5' RACE reads with MiXCR, one entry per CDR3 protein. Found here are around 610,000 distinct CDR3 sequences, approximately 15% of them singletons; the top ten hold about 14%. The sequencing used PBMCs, collected on the day of the yellow fever booster vaccination. The receptors come from a man in his thirties or forties who received the YFV17D yellow fever vaccine. Each CDR3 is given with its conserved first and last residue.

v_call cdr3_aa
TRBV7-9 CASSFRDRGFAGELFF
TRBV18 CASSPGLAGSYEQYF
TRBV7-2 CASSREIAAYNEQFF
TRBV7-9 CASSFGDVPDTQYF
TRBV3-1 CASSQEGRRTF
TRBV19 CASGETSGTYEQYF
TRBV14 CASSQGVPGTPQGYTF
TRBV5-1 CASKREGVSPLHF
TRBV7-2 CASSFFGSALGTEAFF
TRBV6-5 CASSYSPSSNTGELFF
TRBV6-2/TRBV6-3 CASKASGATGELFF
TRBV11-2 CASSLIGATNEKLFF
TRBV6-1 CASTRPGAYEQYF
TRBV7-2 CASSFGRRVDEQFF
TRBV7-9 CASSSWMGGKGDEQYF
TRBV7-2 CASSLAPQGTGNTIYF
TRBV24-1 CATSALDTDYGYTF
TRBV1 CTSSQDIREKEDTQYF
TRBV11-2 CASSHYEGPRPIIYNEQFF
TRBV9 CASSVAGRPTGELFF
TRBV5-5 CASRTGTPSYEQYF
TRBV6-5 CASSYAAATTEQFF
TRBV18 CASSPRELKNIQYF
TRBV20-1 CSARATLRGEQFF